This section outlines one TCR beta chain sequence together with its context. The antigen is unknown. This sample stems from a study of cytomegalovirus exposure and HLA in healthy donors. General study points: Among the CMV-associated chains, three were confirmed in vitro as specific for CMV antigens. A later analysis linked about 17,000 TCR beta sequences to HLA alleles at 0.05 false discovery rate. Cytomegalovirus status was reportedly diagnosed by the classifier with high specificity and sensitivity.

Primers included in the PCR were 60 Vbeta and 13 Jbeta primers. TCRdb's copy holds only in-frame clones and misses some; the assay was immunoSEQ multiplex PCR. Of roughly 180,000 clones listed, 84% were seen once; the top ten hold around 0.96%. Germline CDR1 WSHSY, CDR2 SAAADI. V lost 2 bases, J lost 0 bases, and 9 bases lay in between. The CDR3 runs 15 residues. The chain recombines TRBV10-2 with TRBJ2-3; D unresolved. The TCR comes from a man under 40 in good health and CMV-seronegative. Sequencing was done on a sample of PBMCs. CDR3: CASSELARSTDTQYF. The CDR3 region has the DNA TGCGCCAGCAGTGAGCTGGCTCGTAGCACAGATACGCAGTATTTT.